Below are 31 T cell receptor delta chains sequenced from a single sample in a study of Vδ1+ human thymocytes. General study results and limits: Highly polyclonal TRG and TRD repertoires with Gaussian CDR3 length distributions appeared in thymus.

Sequences come from RNA converted to cDNA by reverse transcription. The CDR3 regions were amplified by multiplex PCR from V-gene primers to a constant-region primer. TCRdb ran CATT on the multiplex PCR reads. The sample yields more than 25,000 delta-chain clones, roughly 6.7% seen once. No cognate antigen is known for these TCRs. The sample comprised Vdelta1+ gamma-delta thymocytes from the thymus. The subset was: FACS-sorted CD3+ TCRalphabeta- TCRVdelta1+ TCRVdelta2- thymocytes. These TCRs come from a girl younger than two who had congenital heart surgery.

This clone has a handful of counts. One junction end disagrees with the germline gene, perhaps due to a read error. J is TRDJ1 and V is TRDV1; 12 bases line up with TRDD3. The CDR3 is 26 amino acids. The germline V gene encodes CDR1 TSWWSYY and CDR2 QGS. The CDR3 nucleotides read TGTGCTCTTGCGGGACTTTTACCTTCCCCAACTTCGTACTGGGGGATACCCCCCATGTACACCAATAAACTCATCTTT. This sequence encodes CALAGLLPSPTSYWGIPPMYTNKLIF.

A few counts support this clone. At the DNA level, this CDR3 is encoded by other sequences in the same sample as well. This sequence joins TRDV1 and TRDJ1; D perhaps matches TRDD2 (5 bases). Trimming cost V 6 bases and J 2 bases, with 16 bases left between them. CDR1 is TSWWSYY and CDR2 is QGS in the germline V gene. The CDR3 length is 15 residues. CDR3 nucleotide sequence: TGTGCTCTTGGTTCCTTTGCCCTCGGGACCGATAAACTCATCTTT. The encoded protein is CALGSFALGTDKLIF.

This clone has just a few counts. One end of the junction does not line up with germline, which may come from a read error. This chain uses TRDV1 with TRDJ1; 9 bases line up with TRDD3. There are 19 residues in the CDR3. Germline V gives CDR1 TSWWSYY, CDR2 QGS. The CDR3: CAFGGQTNWGIGHTDKLIF. The CDR3 coding sequence is TGTGCTTTTGGGGGACAGACGAATTGGGGGATAGGGCACACCGATAAACTCATCTTT.

This clone was detected a few times. The chain employs TRDV1 and TRDJ1, with 8 bases identical to TRDD3. Unmatched junction bases numbered 23, after V lost 1 base and J lost 7 bases. The CDR3 runs to 20 residues. Germline V CDR1 and CDR2: TSWWSYY, QGS. The CDR3 DNA reads as TGTGCTCTTGGGGAACCGTCCCCCCGCTGTTCGGGATACGTTTTCGGTAAACTCATCTTT. As protein: CALGEPSPRCSGYVFGKLIF.

This clone was seen a few times. The chain uses TRDV1 and TRDJ1; D could derive from TRDD2 or TRDD3 (6 bases each). Trimming took 6 bases from V and 8 from J, leaving 37 bases between them. Germline V gives CDR1 TSWWSYY, CDR2 QGS. The CDR3 is 20 residues long. The CDR3 loop reads CALGPTRRLRAGDLPLKLIF. For the CDR3, the DNA is TGTGCTCTTGGTCCTACGAGGCGGCTACGGGCTGGGGACCTTCCCCTGAAACTCATCTTT.

The chain couples TRDV1 to TRDJ1, with D possibly TRDD1 on 6 matching bases. The germline V gene encodes CDR1 TSWWSYY and CDR2 QGS. Between the trimmed V and J ends, which lost 1 base and 0 bases, there was a span of 30 bases. This CDR3 comprises 22 residues. In nucleotides, the CDR3 is TGTGCTCTTGGGGAACCCTCTTTTGGCTCGTACTCAAATAGGAGGTACACCGATAAACTCATCTTT. It yields the protein CALGEPSFGSYSNRRYTDKLIF.

The gene calls are TRDV1 and TRDJ1; D tentatively fits TRDD2 or TRDD3 (9 bases each). The CDR3 is 22 residues long. In germline, CDR1 is TSWWSYY, CDR2 QGS. The V gene lost 3 bases and the J gene lost 0 bases, with 32 bases spanning the gap. CDR3 protein: CALGDAPSYPDWGNPYTDKLIF. The CDR3, as DNA: TGTGCTCTTGGGGACGCGCCTTCCTACCCTGACTGGGGGAATCCGTACACCGATAAACTCATCTTT.

The J gene is TRDJ1, the V gene TRDV1; perhaps D is TRDD2 or TRDD3 (5 bases each). The ends were cut back, 0 bases at V and 0 bases at J, with 26 bases in the middle. CDR3 length: 21 residues. CDR1 is TSWWSYY and CDR2 is QGS in the germline V gene. The CDR3 here is CALGELKGKVASRTYTDKLIF. In nucleotides, the CDR3 is TGTGCTCTTGGGGAACTAAAGGGGAAGGTTGCTTCCCGCACCTACACCGATAAACTCATCTTT.

The chain has TRDV1 and TRDJ1, with 8 bases matching TRDD3. Germline V gene data show CDR1 as TSWWSYY and CDR2 as QGS. The CDR3 loop spans 22 amino acids. J lost 0 bases, V lost 5 bases, and 26 bases had no gene match. DNA of the CDR3: TGTGCTCTTGGGTTACCAGGGGCTAGCCGGACTGGGGGTCATACGTACACCGATAAACTCATCTTT. Encoded protein: CALGLPGASRTGGHTYTDKLIF.

Only a few counts were recorded for this clone. The chain recombines TRDV1 with TRDJ1, with D possibly being TRDD3 (8 bases). Germline lookup yields CDR1 TSWWSYY and CDR2 QGS. V lost 0 bases and J lost 0, with 29 bases in between. The CDR3 has 22 amino acids. Here the CDR3 DNA reads TGTGCTCTTGGGGAACTGTATCCATCGCCTTCCTCTGTACTGGGGGACACCGATAAACTCATCTTT. Its protein is CALGELYPSPSSVLGDTDKLIF.

This clone was detected only a few times. The chain carries TRDV1 and TRDJ1, with TRDD3 matching over 12 bases. Germline V gene lookup returns CDR1 TSWWSYY and CDR2 QGS. This CDR3 contains 20 residues. J gave up 11 bases and V 2 bases, and 24 bases lay outside the gene matches. As DNA, the CDR3 is TGTGCTCTTGGGGAAGTAGCCTACTGGAAAAACTGGGGGATACAAAATGGGCTCATCTTT. It encodes CALGEVAYWKNWGIQNGLIF.

The chain employs TRDV1 and TRDJ1; maybe TRDD3 (6 bases). V lost 0 bases and J lost 0, with 20 bases in between. CDR1 is TSWWSYY and CDR2 is QGS in the germline V gene. The CDR3 has 19 amino acids. CDR3 nucleotide sequence: TGTGCTCTTGGGGAACTTAGATCTGGGGACCTAGTGTACACCGATAAACTCATCTTT. It encodes CALGELRSGDLVYTDKLIF.

This clone has more than one count but fewer than ten. The chain recombines TRDV1 with TRDJ1; D is undetermined. Trimming cost V 2 bases and J 2 bases, with 24 bases left between them. The CDR3 contains 19 residues. Germline V gene sequence: CDR1 TSWWSYY, CDR2 QGS. In DNA form, the CDR3 reads TGTGCTCTTGGGGAAAGATCCCCAACCCTGCAGAAGAAAACCGATAAACTCATCTTT. It is translated as CALGERSPTLQKKTDKLIF.

The rearrangement joins TRDV1 to TRDJ1; 8 bases match TRDD3. Trimming removed 4 bases from V and 1 base from J; junction bases left unmatched: 11. This CDR3 has 17 amino acids. Germline V gene lookup returns CDR1 TSWWSYY and CDR2 QGS. The CDR3 bases are TGTGCTCTTGGGGGCTGGATACTGGGGGCCACCACCGATAAACTCATCTTT. Translating it yields CALGGWILGATTDKLIF.

Only a few counts were recorded for this clone. V gene TRDV1 combines with J gene TRDJ1, with TRDD3 as a possible D gene (5 bases). CDR3 length: 18 residues. Trimming took 1 base from V and 0 from J, leaving 18 bases between them. From germline, CDR1 is TSWWSYY and CDR2 QGS. CDR3 in DNA: TGTGCTCTTGGGGAACGGGGAATTACGGGGTTTTACACCGATAAACTCATCTTT. It codes for CALGERGITGFYTDKLIF.

The V gene is TRDV1, the J gene TRDJ1; TRDD3 matches 11 bases. V was pared by 3 bases and J by 3 bases, with 18 bases of the junction left unmatched. The CDR3 spans 20 residues. The germline V gene has CDR1 TSWWSYY and CDR2 QGS. The CDR3 region is CALGDPLRALGDTAPDKLIF. The CDR3 DNA follows: TGTGCTCTTGGGGATCCCCTTCGGGCGTTGGGGGATACGGCCCCCGATAAACTCATCTTT.

This clone appeared a few times. The rearrangement uses TRDV1 and TRDJ1; D unclear. Germline lookup yields CDR1 TSWWSYY and CDR2 QGS. CDR3 length: 16 amino acids. Trimming pared 0 bases from V and 2 bases from J, leaving 13 bases between. The CDR3 nucleotides read TGTGCTCTTGGGGAACTATTCTCCCCAGCTACCGATAAACTCATCTTT. Translated, it gives CALGELFSPATDKLIF.

This chain links TRDV1 with TRDJ1; TRDD2 or TRDD3 may be the D gene (9 bases each). The CDR3 consists of 22 residues. The germline CDR1 and CDR2 sequences are TSWWSYY and QGS. Trimming took off 2 bases at V and 4 bases at J, with 35 bases between the two ends. In DNA form, the CDR3 reads TGTGCTCTTGGGGAATCAGGCCTTCCTACGTTGATGGGGGATATTAAAGGCGATAAACTCATCTTT. Protein: CALGESGLPTLMGDIKGDKLIF.

This clone occurred a few times. This chain uses TRDV1 with TRDJ1; D is unresolved. This CDR3 has 15 amino acids. Germline V CDR1 and CDR2: TSWWSYY, QGS. The germline V and J ends were trimmed by 3 bases and 3 bases, with 14 bases remaining between them. The CDR3 coding sequence is TGTGCTCTTGGGGACCCAATCGCTTGGTCCGATAAACTCATCTTT. It yields the protein CALGDPIAWSDKLIF.

This clone was counted only a few times. The junction and the germline gene differ at one end; a read error may be behind it. This chain links TRDV1 with TRDJ1; 12 bases are shared with TRDD3. The CDR3 has 19 amino acids. Germline V lookup: CDR1 TSWWSYY, CDR2 QGS. The DNA for the CDR3 is TGTGCTCTTGGGGAGCGATCCCTGGGGGATACGCGCCCCACCTATAAACTCATCTTT. Translating gives CALGERSLGDTRPTYKLIF.

A J gene of TRDJ1 was called, though the V gene was not; whether TRDD3, the table's D call, matches the DNA was not checked. The CDR3 is 20 residues long. CDR3 sequence: CALGDSKRVWGIRWLDKLIF. CDR3 in DNA: TGTGCTCTTGGGGATTCGAAAAGGGTATGGGGGATACGGTGGCTCGATAAACTCATCTTT.

This clone was observed a few times. The V call is TRDV1, the J call TRDJ1, with D unclear. V shed 2 bases and J shed 0 bases, with 19 bases lying between them. The CDR3 runs to 18 residues. Germline loops: CDR1 TSWWSYY, CDR2 QGS. The CDR3 loop is CALGEWRYVLSYTDKLIF. The CDR3 nucleotides are TGTGCTCTTGGGGAATGGCGCTACGTATTATCGTACACCGATAAACTCATCTTT.

This clone was observed a few times. This sequence joins TRDV1 and TRDJ1; D is unresolved. This CDR3 is built from 16 residues. Trimming shortened V by 4 bases and J by 2 bases, and 17 bases separated the two germline ends. The germline CDR1 and CDR2 sequences are TSWWSYY and QGS. The CDR3 reads CALGGPWMRMTDKLIF. CDR3 nucleotide sequence: TGTGCTCTTGGGGGACCCTGGATGCGTATGACCGATAAACTCATCTTT.

This clone ranks as medium-sized. The rearrangement links TRDV2 to TRDJ1; 8 nucleotides agree with TRDD3. CDR3 length equals 17 residues. Germline-derived CDR1 and CDR2 are GEAIGNYY and EKD. J lost 2 bases, V lost 1 base, and 11 bases had no gene match. The CDR3, as DNA: TGTGCCTGTGACACTCTTAGCCTGGGGGAACGTACCGATAAACTCATCTTT. It encodes CACDTLSLGERTDKLIF.

The gene calls are TRDV1 and TRDJ1; 12 nucleotides agree with TRDD3. This CDR3 comprises 18 residues. The V gene end was trimmed by 2 bases and the J gene end by 1 base; junction bases not matched to a gene: 8. Germline V gene lookup returns CDR1 TSWWSYY and CDR2 QGS. The CDR3 is CALGEYYWGILATDKLIF. As DNA, the CDR3 is TGTGCTCTTGGGGAATATTACTGGGGGATACTGGCCACCGATAAACTCATCTTT.

V gene TRDV1 combines with J gene TRDJ1, with 7 bases that match TRDD3. Since TCRdb gives no J gene, matching the DNA to germline was used here to assign it. V was clipped by 8 bases and J by 1 base; unmatched bases: 22. This CDR3 contains 19 residues. Germline V gene data show CDR1 as TSWWSYY and CDR2 as QGS. The CDR3 here is CALLPRDGLLGGATDKLIF. CDR3 coding DNA: TGTGCTCTTCTCCCCCGGGATGGCCTTCTTGGGGGAGCCACCGATAAACTCATCTTT.

Only a few counts were recorded for this clone. The gene calls are TRAV29/DV5 and TRDJ1, with 7 bases fitting TRDD3. The CDR3 extends over 13 amino acids. CDR1 is NSMFDY, CDR2 ISSIKDK, per germline. J gave up 5 bases and V 5 bases, and 9 bases lay outside the gene matches. CDR3 in DNA: TGTGCAGCCTTCCCTGTACTGGGGGATAAACTCATCTTT. It translates to CAAFPVLGDKLIF.

This clone has a single count. V and J are TRDV1 and TRDJ1; 7 positions agree with TRDD3. The J gene is not listed in TCRdb, so it was assigned here from a DNA match to germline. This CDR3 is built from 20 residues. The V and J ends lost 4 bases and 4 bases, in that order; junction bases with no gene match: 24. Germline loops: CDR1 TSWWSYY, CDR2 QGS. CDR3 sequence: CALGVHLQKLRVGENDKLIF. The CDR3 DNA reads as TGTGCTCTTGGGGTCCATTTACAGAAATTAAGGGTGGGGGAGAACGATAAACTCATCTTT.

This sequence joins TRDV1 and TRDJ1; D remains unclear. The germline V gene encodes CDR1 TSWWSYY and CDR2 QGS. V lost 1 base to trimming and J lost 0 bases, with 24 bases between them. This CDR3 is 20 amino acids long. The CDR3 region has the DNA TGTGCTCTTGGGGAACCTCGGTGCGTTAATACTAGGGGCTACACCGATAAACTCATCTTT. Its translation: CALGEPRCVNTRGYTDKLIF.

The chain recombines TRDV1 with TRDJ1, with a tentative D call TRDD3 (6 bases). V lost 4 bases, J lost 0 bases, and 30 bases lay in between. CDR3 length: 21 amino acids. Germline V gene lookup returns CDR1 TSWWSYY and CDR2 QGS. The CDR3 DNA reads as TGTGCTCTTGGGGTCCAGAAATTCCGAACGCTGGGGAAACCGTACACCGATAAACTCATCTTT. Its translation is CALGVQKFRTLGKPYTDKLIF.

The chain has TRDV1 and TRDJ1, with TRDD3 matching 10 bases. Here the J gene was assigned by germline matching of the DNA, as TCRdb has none. Germline V gene data show CDR1 as TSWWSYY and CDR2 as QGS. The CDR3 consists of 23 residues. After removal of 5 bases from V and 1 base from J, the junction contained 28 bases not matched to a gene. The CDR3 region has the DNA TGTGCTCTTGGGACCCTTCCTAAAGATCCAGAGCCTCTACTGGGGGATCGCACCGATAAACTCATCTTT. This gives the protein CALGTLPKDPEPLLGDRTDKLIF.